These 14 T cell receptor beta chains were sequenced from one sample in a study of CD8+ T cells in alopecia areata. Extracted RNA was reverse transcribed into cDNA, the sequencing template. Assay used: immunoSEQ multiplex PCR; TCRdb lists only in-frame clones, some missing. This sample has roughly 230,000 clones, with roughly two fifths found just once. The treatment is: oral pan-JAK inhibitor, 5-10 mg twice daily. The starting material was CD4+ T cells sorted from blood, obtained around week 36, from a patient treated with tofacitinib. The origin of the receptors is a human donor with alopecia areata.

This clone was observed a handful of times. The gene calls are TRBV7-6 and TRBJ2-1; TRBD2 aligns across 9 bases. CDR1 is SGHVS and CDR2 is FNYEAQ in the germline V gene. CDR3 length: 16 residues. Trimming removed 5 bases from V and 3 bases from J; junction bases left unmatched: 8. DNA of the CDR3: TGTGCCAGCAGCCTCTTGACTAGCGGAGGCTACAATGAGCAGTTCTTC. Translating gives CASSLLTSGGYNEQFF.

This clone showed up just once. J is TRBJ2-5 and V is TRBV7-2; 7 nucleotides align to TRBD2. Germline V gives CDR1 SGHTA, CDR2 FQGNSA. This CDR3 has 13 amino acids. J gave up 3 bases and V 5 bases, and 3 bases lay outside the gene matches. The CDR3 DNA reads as TGTGCCAGCAGCCGAAGCGGGAAAGAGACCCAGTACTTC. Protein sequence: CASSRSGKETQYF.

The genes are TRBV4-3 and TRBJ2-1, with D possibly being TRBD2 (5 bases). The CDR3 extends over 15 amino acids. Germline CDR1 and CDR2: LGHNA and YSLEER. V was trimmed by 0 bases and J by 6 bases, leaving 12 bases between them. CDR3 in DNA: TGCGCCAGCAGCCAAGATCAACTAGTAGGCAATGAGCAGTTCTTC. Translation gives CASSQDQLVGNEQFF.

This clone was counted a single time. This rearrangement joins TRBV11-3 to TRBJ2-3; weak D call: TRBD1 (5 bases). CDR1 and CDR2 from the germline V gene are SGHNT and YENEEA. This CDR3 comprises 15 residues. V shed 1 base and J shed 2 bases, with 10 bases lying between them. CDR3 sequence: CASSLGTSVTDTQYF. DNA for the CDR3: TGTGCCAGCAGCTTAGGGACAAGCGTCACAGATACGCAGTATTTT.

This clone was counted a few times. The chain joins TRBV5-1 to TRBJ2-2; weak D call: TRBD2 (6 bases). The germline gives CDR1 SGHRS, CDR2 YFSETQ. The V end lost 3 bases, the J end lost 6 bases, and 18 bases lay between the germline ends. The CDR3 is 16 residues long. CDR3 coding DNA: TGCGCCAGCAGCTCACGAGGCGGGATGAGTTCCGGGGAGCTGTTTTTT. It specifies CASSSRGGMSSGELFF.

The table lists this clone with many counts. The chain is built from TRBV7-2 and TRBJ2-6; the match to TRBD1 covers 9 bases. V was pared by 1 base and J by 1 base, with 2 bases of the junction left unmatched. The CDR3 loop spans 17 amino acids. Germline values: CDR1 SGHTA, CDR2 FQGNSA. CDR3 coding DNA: TGTGCCAGCAGCTTAGGGGACAGGGCATCTGGGGCCAACGTCCTGACTTTC. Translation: CASSLGDRASGANVLTF.

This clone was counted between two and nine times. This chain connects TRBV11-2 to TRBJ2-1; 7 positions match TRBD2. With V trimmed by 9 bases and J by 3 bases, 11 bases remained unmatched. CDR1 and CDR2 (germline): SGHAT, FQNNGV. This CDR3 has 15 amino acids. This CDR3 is CASKTLSGNYNEQFF. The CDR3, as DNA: TGTGCCAGTAAAACCCTCAGCGGGAACTACAATGAGCAGTTCTTC.

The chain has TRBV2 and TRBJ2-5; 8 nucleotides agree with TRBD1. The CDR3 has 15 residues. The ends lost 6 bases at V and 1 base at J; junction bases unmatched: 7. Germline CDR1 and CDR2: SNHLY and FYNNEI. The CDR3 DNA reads TGTGCCAGCAGCGAGCAGGGGGCGCCCCAAGAGACCCAGTACTTC. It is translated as CASSEQGAPQETQYF. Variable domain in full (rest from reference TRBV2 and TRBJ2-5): EPEVTQTPSHQVTQMGQEVILRCVPISNHLYFYWYRQILGQKVEFLVSFYNNEISEKSEIFDDQFSVERPDGSNFTLKIRSTKLEDSAMYFCASSEQGAPQETQYFGPGTRLLVL.

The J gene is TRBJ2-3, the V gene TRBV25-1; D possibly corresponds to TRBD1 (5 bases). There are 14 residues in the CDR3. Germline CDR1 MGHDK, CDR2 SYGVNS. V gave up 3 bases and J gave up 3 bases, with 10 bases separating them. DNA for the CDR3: TGTGCCAGCAGTGATGCGCAGGGAACAGATACGCAGTATTTT. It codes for CASSDAQGTDTQYF.

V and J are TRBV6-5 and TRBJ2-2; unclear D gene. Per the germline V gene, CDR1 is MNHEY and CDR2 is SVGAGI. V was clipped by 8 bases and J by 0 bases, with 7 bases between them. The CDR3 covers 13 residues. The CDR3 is CASLKTNTGELFF. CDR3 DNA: TGTGCCAGCTTGAAGACGAACACCGGGGAGCTGTTTTTT.

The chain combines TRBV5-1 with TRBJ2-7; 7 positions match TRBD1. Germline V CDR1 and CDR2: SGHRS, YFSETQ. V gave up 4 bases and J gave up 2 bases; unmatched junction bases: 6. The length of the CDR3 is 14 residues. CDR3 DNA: TGCGCCAGCAGCGCGCAAGGACAGGCCTACGAGCAGTACTTC. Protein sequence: CASSAQGQAYEQYF.

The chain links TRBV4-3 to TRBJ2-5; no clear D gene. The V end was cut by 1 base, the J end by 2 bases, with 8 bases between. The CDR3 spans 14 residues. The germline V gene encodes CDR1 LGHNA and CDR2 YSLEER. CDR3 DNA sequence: TGCGCCAGCAGCCAAGGGCCAAGACAAGAGACCCAGTACTTC. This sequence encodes CASSQGPRQETQYF.

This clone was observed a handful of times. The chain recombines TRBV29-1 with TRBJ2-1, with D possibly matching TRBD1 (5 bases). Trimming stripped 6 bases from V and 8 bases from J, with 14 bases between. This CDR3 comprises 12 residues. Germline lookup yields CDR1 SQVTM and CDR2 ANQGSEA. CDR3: CSVPIRVDEQFF. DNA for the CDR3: TGCAGCGTCCCTATCAGGGTCGATGAGCAGTTCTTC.

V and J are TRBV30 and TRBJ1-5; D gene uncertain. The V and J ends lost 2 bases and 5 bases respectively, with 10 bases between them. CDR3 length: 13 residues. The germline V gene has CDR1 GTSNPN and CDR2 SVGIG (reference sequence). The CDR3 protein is CAWSSETYQPQHF. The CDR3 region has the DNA TGTGCCTGGAGTAGTGAGACGTATCAGCCCCAGCATTTT.